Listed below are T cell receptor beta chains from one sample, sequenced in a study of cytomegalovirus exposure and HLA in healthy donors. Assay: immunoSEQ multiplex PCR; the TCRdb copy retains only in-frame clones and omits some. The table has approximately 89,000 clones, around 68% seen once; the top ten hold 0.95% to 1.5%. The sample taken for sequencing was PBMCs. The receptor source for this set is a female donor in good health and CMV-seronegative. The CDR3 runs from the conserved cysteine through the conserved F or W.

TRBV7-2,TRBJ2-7,CASSLQVSYEQYF
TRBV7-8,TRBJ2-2,CASSLALVGPNTGELFF
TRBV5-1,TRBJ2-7,CASSRTGFDEQYF
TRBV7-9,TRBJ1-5,CASSLGQDQPQHF
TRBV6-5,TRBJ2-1,CASSYSGSGYYNEQFF
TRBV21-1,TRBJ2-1,CASSLSGSSYNEQFF
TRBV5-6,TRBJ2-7,CASSLVGTGEREQYF
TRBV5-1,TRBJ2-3,CASSPPLAQSTDTQYF
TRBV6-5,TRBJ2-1,CASTPGLASGNEQFF
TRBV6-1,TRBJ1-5,CASSAYRTGLSNQPQHF
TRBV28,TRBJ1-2,CASSLRMGQLEEF
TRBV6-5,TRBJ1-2,CASSPDRVGPYGYTF
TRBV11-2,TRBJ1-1,CASSLTDFGTEAFF
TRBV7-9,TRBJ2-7,CASSLISDEQYF